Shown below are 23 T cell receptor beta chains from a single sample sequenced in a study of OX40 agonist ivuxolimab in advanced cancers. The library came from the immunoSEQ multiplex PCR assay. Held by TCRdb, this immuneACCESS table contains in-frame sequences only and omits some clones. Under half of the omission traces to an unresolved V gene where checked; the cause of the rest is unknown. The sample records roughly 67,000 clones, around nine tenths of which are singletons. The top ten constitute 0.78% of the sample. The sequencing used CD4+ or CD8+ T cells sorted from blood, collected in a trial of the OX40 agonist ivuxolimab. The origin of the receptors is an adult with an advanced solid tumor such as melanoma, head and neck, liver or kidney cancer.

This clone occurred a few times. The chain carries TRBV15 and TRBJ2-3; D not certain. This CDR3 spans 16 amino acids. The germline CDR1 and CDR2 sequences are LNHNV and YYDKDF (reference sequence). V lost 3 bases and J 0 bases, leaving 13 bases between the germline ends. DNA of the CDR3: TGTGCCACCAGCAGTCTGACGGGTGCTAGCACAGATACGCAGTATTTT. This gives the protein CATSSLTGASTDTQYF.

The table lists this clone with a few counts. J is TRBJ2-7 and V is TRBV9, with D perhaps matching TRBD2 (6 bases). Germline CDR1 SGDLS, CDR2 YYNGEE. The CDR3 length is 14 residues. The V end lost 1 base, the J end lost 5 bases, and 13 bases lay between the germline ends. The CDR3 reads CASSVRGMGNEQYF. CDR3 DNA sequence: TGTGCCAGCAGCGTACGGGGGATGGGGAACGAGCAGTACTTC.

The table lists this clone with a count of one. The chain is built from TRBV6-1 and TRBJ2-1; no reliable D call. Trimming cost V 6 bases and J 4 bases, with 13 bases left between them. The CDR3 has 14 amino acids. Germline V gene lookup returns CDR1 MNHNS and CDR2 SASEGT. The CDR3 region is CASRGRHLYNEQFF. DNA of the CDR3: TGTGCCAGCAGGGGTCGACATCTTTACAATGAGCAGTTCTTC.

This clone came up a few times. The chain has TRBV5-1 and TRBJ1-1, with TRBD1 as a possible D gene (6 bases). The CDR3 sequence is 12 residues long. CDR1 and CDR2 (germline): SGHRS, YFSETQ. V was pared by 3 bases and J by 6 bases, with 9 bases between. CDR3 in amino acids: CASSSGGAEAFF. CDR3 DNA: TGCGCCAGCAGCTCTGGGGGCGCTGAAGCTTTCTTT.

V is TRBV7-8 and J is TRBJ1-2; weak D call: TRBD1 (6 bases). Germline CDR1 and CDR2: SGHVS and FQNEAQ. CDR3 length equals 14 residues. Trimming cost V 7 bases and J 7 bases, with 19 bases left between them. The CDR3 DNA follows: TGTGCCAGCACCCCCCGCGGGGGGGCAAGTGGCTACACCTTC. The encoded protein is CASTPRGGASGYTF.

The CDR3 sequence: CASSRGDTPYEQYF. CDR3 nucleotides: TGCGCCAGCAGCCGGGGGGACACACCCTACGAGCAGTACTTC. The genes are TRBV5-1 and TRBJ2-7; maybe TRBD2 (7 bases). Germline lookup yields CDR1 SGHRS and CDR2 YFSETQ. Trimming pared 4 bases from V and 2 bases from J, leaving 13 bases between. This CDR3 is 14 amino acids long.

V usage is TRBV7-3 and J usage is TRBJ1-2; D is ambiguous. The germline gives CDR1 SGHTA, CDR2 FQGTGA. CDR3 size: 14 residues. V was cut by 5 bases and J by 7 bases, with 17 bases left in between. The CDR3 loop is CASSPGPEQGGYTF. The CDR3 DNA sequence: TGTGCCAGCAGCCCAGGCCCCGAGCAAGGTGGCTACACCTTC.

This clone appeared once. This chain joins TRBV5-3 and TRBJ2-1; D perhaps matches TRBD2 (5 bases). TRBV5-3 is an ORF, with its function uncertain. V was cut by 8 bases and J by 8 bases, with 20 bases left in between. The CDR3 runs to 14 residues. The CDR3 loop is CASSPSTTRDEQFF. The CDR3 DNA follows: TGTGCCAGCAGCCCATCAACCACTAGGGATGAGCAGTTCTTC.

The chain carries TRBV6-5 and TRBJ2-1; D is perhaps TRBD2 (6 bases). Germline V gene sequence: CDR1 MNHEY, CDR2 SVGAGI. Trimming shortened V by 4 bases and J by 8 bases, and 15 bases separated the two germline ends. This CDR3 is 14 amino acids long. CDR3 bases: TGTGCCAGCAGTTCTGCGGGGAGGACACATGAGCAGTTCTTC. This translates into CASSSAGRTHEQFF.

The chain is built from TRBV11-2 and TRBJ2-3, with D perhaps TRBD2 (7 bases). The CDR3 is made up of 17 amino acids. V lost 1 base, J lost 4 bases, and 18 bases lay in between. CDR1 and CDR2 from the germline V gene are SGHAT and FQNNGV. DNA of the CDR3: TGTGCCAGCAGCTTAGTTTCACCTGGCGGGGGCGCAGATACGCAGTATTTT. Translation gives CASSLVSPGGGADTQYF.

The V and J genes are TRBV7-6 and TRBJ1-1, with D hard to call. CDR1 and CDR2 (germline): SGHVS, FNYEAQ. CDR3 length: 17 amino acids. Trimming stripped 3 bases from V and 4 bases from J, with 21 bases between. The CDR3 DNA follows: TGTGCCAGCAGCTTCCTTCATCTTTCCAGAATCATCACTGAAGCTTTCTTT. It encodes CASSFLHLSRIITEAFF.

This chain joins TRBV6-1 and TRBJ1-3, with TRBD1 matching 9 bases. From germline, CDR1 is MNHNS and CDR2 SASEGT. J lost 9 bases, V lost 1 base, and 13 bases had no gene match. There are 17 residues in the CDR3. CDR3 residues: CASSEGDRATRDFTIYF. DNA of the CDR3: TGTGCCAGCAGTGAAGGGGACAGGGCCACGAGAGATTTCACCATATATTTT.

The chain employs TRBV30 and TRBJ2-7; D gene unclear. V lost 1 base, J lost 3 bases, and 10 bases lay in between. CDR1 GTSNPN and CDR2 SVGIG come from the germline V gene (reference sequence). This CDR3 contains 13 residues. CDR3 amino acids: CAWSAGWGYEQYF. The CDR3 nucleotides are TGTGCCTGGAGTGCCGGGTGGGGCTACGAGCAGTACTTC. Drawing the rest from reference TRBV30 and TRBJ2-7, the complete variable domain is SQTIHQWPATLVQPVGSPLSLECTVEGTSNPNLYWYRQAAGRGLQLLFYSVGIGQISSEVPQNLSASRPQDRQFILSSKKLLLSDSGFYLCAWSAGWGYEQYFGPGTRLTVT.

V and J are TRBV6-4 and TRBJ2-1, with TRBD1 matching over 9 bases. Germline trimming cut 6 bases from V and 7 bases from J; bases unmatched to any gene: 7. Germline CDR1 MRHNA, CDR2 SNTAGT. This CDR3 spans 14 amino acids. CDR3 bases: TGTGCCAGCAGCCGGACAGGGGCGGGTAATGAGCAGTTCTTC. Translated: CASSRTGAGNEQFF.

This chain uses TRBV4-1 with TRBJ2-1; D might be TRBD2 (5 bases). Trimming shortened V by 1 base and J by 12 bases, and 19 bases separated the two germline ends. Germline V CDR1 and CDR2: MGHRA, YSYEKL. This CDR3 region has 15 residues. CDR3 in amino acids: CASSQGASPVGGQFF. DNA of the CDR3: TGCGCCAGCAGCCAAGGGGCTAGCCCGGTGGGTGGGCAGTTCTTC.

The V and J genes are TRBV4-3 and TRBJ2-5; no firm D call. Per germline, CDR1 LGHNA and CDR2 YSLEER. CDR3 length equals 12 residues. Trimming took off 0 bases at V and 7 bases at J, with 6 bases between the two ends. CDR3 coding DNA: TGCGCCAGCAGCCAAGATATCGGGACCCAGTACTTC. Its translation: CASSQDIGTQYF.

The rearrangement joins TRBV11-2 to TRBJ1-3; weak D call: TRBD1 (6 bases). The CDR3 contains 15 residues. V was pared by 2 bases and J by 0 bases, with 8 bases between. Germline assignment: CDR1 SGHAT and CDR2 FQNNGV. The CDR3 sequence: CASSLWGASGNTIYF. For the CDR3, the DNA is TGTGCCAGCAGCTTATGGGGGGCCTCTGGAAACACCATATATTTT. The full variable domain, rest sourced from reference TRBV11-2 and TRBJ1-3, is EAGVAQSPRYKIIEKRQSVAFWCNPISGHATLYWYQQILGQGPKLLIQFQNNGVVDDSQLPKDRFSAERLKGVDSTLKIQPAKLEDSAVYLCASSLWGASGNTIYFGEGSWLTVV.

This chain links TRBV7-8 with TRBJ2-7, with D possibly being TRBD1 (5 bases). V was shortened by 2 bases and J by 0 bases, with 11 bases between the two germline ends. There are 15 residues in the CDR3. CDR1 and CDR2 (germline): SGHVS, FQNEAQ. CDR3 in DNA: TGTGCCAGCAGCTTACAGGGTAGAAGCTCCTACGAGCAGTACTTC. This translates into CASSLQGRSSYEQYF. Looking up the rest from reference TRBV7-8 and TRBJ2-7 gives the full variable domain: GAGVSQSPRYKVAKRGQDVALRCDPISGHVSLFWYQQALGQGPEFLTYFQNEAQLDKSGLPSDRFFAERPEGSVSTLKIQRTQQEDSAVYLCASSLQGRSSYEQYFGPGTRLTVT.

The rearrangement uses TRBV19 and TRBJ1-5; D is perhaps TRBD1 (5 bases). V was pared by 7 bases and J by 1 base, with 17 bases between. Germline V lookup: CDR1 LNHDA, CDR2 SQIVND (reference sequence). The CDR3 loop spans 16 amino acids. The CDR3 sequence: CASIRTPSWSNQPQHF. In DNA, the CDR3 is TGTGCCAGTATAAGGACACCTTCTTGGAGCAATCAGCCCCAGCATTTT.

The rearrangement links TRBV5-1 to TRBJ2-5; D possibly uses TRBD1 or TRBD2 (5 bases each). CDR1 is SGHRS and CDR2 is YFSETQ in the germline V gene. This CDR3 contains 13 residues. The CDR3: CAGGRGLGETQYF. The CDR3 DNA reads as TGCGCTGGGGGTCGAGGGCTTGGGGAGACCCAGTACTTC.

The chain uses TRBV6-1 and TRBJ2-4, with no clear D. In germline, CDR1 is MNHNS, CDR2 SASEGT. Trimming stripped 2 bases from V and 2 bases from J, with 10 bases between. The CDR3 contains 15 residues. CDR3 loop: CASSETRSSKNIQYF. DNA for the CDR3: TGTGCCAGCAGTGAAACAAGAAGCTCCAAAAACATTCAGTACTTC.

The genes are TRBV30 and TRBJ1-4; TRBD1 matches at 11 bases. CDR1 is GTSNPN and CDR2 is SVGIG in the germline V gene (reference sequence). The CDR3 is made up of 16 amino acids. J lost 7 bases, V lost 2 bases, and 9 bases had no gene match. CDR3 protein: CAWSTGTGGSGEKLFF. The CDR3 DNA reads TGTGCCTGGAGTACCGGGACAGGGGGAAGTGGTGAAAAACTGTTTTTT. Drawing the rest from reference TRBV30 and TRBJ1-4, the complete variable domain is SQTIHQWPATLVQPVGSPLSLECTVEGTSNPNLYWYRQAAGRGLQLLFYSVGIGQISSEVPQNLSASRPQDRQFILSSKKLLLSDSGFYLCAWSTGTGGSGEKLFFGSGTQLSVL.

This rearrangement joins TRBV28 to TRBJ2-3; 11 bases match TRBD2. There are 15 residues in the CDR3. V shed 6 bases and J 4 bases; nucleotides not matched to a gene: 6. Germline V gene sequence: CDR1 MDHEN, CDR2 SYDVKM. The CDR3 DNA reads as TGTGCCAGCAGATCTAGCGGGGGGTTGCCAGATACGCAGTATTTT. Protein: CASRSSGGLPDTQYF.